This T cell receptor (beta chain) derives from a study of regulatory T cells in long-lasting Graves disease. Study-wide background: Patients met the persistent Graves' disease definition after over 5 years of antithyroid drugs with positive TSH receptor antibodies.

As to time point: persistent/refractory GD, antithyroid drugs over 5 years with positive TRAb. PBMC-extracted RNA yielded the TCR library. Combining iRepertoire HTBI primers with Arm-PCR of CDR3 regions, the authors built TCR beta libraries. Using its own MiXCR run on the multiplex PCR reads, TCRdb lists one record per CDR3 protein. The data show roughly 400,000 distinct CDR3 sequences, with around 20% seen just once and roughly 20% held by the top ten. The CDR3 is 13 amino acids. Trimming shortened V by 5 bases and J by 5 bases, and 15 bases separated the two germline ends. Germline CDR1 and CDR2: DFQATT and SNEGSKA (reference sequence).

The source material was peripheral blood mononuclear cells (PBMCs), sampled when the disease was refractory, from a patient treated with antithyroid drugs. This TCR derives from a female donor with Graves disease. The chain couples TRBV20-1 to TRBJ2-5, with D hard to call. Written as DNA, the CDR3 is TGCAGTGCTGCCCGGGCCCCCCGGGAGACCCAGTACTTC. Its translation is CSAARAPRETQYF.